This T cell receptor beta chain was sequenced during a study of blood T cell repertoires in COVID-19. The overall study: COVID-19 samples from acute and convalescent phases originated in the United States, Italy and Spain. Sources were T cells, B-cell-depleted T cells, or PBMCs; the material itself was cDNA or gDNA.

The CDR3 runs to 12 residues. The ends lost 8 bases at V and 5 bases at J; junction bases unmatched: 1. The germline gives CDR1 LNHDA, CDR2 SQIVND (reference sequence). In the original processing: Reference gene primer amplification gave estimated nucleated cell counts. Method: immunoSEQ multiplex PCR; TCRdb's copy keeps in-frame clones and lacks some. Clonal size and the V and J genes are those of that table, whereas D and trimming came from the DNA. The data show just under 150,000 clones, with around 86% seen just once and roughly 37% held by the top ten. The sequenced sample consisted of peripheral blood. The V call is TRBV19, the J call TRBJ1-4; 8 positions agree with TRBD1. The sequence was obtained from a man in his forties or fifties who had recovered from COVID-19. Here the CDR3 reads CASGTGNEKLFF. The CDR3 DNA reads TGTGCCAGTGGGACAGGCAATGAAAAACTGTTTTTT.